Only one count was recorded for the clone carrying this T cell receptor (beta chain). Antigen unknown. The sample comes from a study of T-cell memory formation after mild COVID-19. Study-wide results and caveats: For contracting clones, CD4+ ones sat mainly in CM and EM, CD8+ in EMRA. Contracting clones from day 15 to 85 had balanced CD4/CD8; later expanders favoured CD4+.

From the 5' RACE reads, TCRdb called clonotypes with MiXCR, one entry per CDR3 protein. The repertoire holds roughly 200,000 distinct CDR3 sequences, 20% to 25% seen once, with 20% to 25% in the top ten. Deletions cut 6 bases from V and 5 bases from J, with 14 bases between. The CDR3 extends over 14 amino acids. The chain uses TRBV12-3 or TRBV12-4 and TRBJ1-3; TRBD1 is a possible D gene (6 bases). The receptor was isolated from an adult woman who had mild COVID-19 (a few samples of this study predate the infection). Cell type and time point are not known. The sample consisted of PBMCs or a T cell subset sorted from them (not recorded which). The CDR3 region has the DNA TGTGCCAGCAGCCCCAACACAGGGAGAAACACCATATATTTT. Translating gives CASSPNTGRNTIYF.